A selection of T cell receptor beta chains follows, all from one sample in a study of shared clonotypes between healthy human individuals. Measured with immunoSEQ multiplex PCR; TCRdb has only the in-frame clones, and not every one. The sample yields about 1 million clones, roughly 70% seen once. The sequenced sample consisted of memory CD4+ T cells sorted from blood. These receptors came from a man between 18 and 29 years old in good health. The CDR3 runs from the conserved cysteine through the conserved F or W. D genes are given only for firm matches. Expanded clones get a size class; other rows say once, few or many, or leave the size out.

D	V	J	size	CDR3	DNA
NA	TRBV6-5	TRBJ2-1	NA	CASSPYGGSGNEQFF	TGTGCCAGCAGTCCATATGGGGGGTCGGGCAATGAGCAGTTCTTC
TRBD1	TRBV2	TRBJ1-1	NA	CASKERDSHRGNTEAFF	TGTGCCAGCAAAGAGAGGGACAGCCATAGGGGGAACACTGAAGCTTTCTTT
NA	TRBV6-6	TRBJ2-7	once	CASSYQDEQYF	TGTGCCAGCAGTTACCAGGACGAGCAGTACTTC
NA	TRBV9	TRBJ2-3	NA	CASSSKLGTDTQYF	TGTGCCAGCAGCTCAAAACTAGGGACAGATACGCAGTATTTT
TRBD2	TRBV28	TRBJ2-2	NA	CASSYSRGDANTGELFF	TGTGCCAGCAGTTATTCGCGGGGGGACGCGAACACCGGGGAGCTGTTTTTT
NA	TRBV5-1	TRBJ2-5	NA	CASSFMETQYF	TGCGCCAGCAGCTTTATGGAGACCCAGTACTTC
NA	TRBV6-6	TRBJ2-7	NA	CASSRTRSSSYEQYF	TGTGCCAGCAGTCGGACACGATCAAGCTCCTACGAGCAGTACTTC
NA	TRBV2	TRBJ1-5	NA	CASNADLGPQHF	TGTGCCAGCAATGCAGACCTTGGGCCCCAGCATTTT
TRBD1	TRBV5-4	TRBJ2-5	NA	CASSASTGGETQYF	TGTGCCAGCAGCGCGAGCACAGGGGGAGAGACCCAGTACTTC
TRBD1	TRBV19	TRBJ2-6	few	CASSTRQGWSSGANVLTF	TGTGCCAGTAGTACGCGACAGGGCTGGAGCTCTGGGGCCAACGTCCTGACTTTC
NA	TRBV6-6	TRBJ2-7	NA	CASSYSLLNEQYF	TGTGCCAGCAGTTACTCCCTTTTAAACGAGCAGTACTTC
NA	TRBV19	TRBJ2-7	NA	CASRRDGNYEQYF	TGTGCCAGTAGAAGGGACGGTAACTACGAGCAGTACTTC
TRBD1	TRBV2	TRBJ2-5	NA	CASRGQGTETQYF	TGTGCCAGCAGGGGACAGGGTACAGAGACCCAGTACTTC
NA	TRBV25-1	TRBJ2-1	NA	CASMLEGRGTYNEQFF	TGTGCCAGCATGTTAGAGGGTCGAGGCACCTACAATGAGCAGTTCTTC
NA	TRBV5-1	TRBJ1-6	NA	CASSAANYNSPLHF	TGCGCCAGCAGCGCGGCTAACTATAATTCACCCCTCCACTTT
TRBD1	TRBV7-8	TRBJ2-3	once	CASSLDRVKFGTRDTQYF	TGTGCCAGCAGCCTGGACAGGGTCAAGTTCGGCACCAGAGATACGCAGTATTTT
NA	TRBV4-1	TRBJ2-5	NA	CASSPLPERTQYF	TGCGCCAGCAGCCCCCTCCCAGAAAGGACCCAGTACTTC
NA	TRBV14	TRBJ1-1	NA	CASSQTWETEAFF	TGTGCCAGCAGCCAGACATGGGAGACTGAAGCTTTCTTT
TRBD2	TRBV5-1	TRBJ2-3	NA	CASSSAASGGADTQYF	TGCGCCAGCAGCTCCGCGGCTAGCGGGGGTGCAGATACGCAGTATTTT
NA	TRBV19	TRBJ2-7	NA	CASSIKGPPSEQYF	TGTGCCAGTAGTATAAAGGGACCCCCCTCCGAGCAGTACTTC
NA	TRBV27	TRBJ1-1	NA	CASSLTAGGMGTEAFF	TGTGCCAGCAGTTTGACCGCCGGGGGTATGGGCACTGAAGCTTTCTTT
NA	TRBV27	TRBJ2-2	few	CASSLRTNTGELFF	TGTGCCAGCAGTTTACGGACGAACACCGGGGAGCTGTTTTTT